The clone carrying this T cell receptor beta chain was counted only a few times. The data were taken from a study of shared T cell receptors in the human thymus. Libraries were prepared by immunoSEQ multiplex PCR; TCRdb keeps only in-frame clonotypes and omits some of them. The table includes 600,000 to 900,000 clones, roughly 85% detected once. Germline V gene lookup returns CDR1 SGHKS and CDR2 YYEKEE (reference sequence). The CDR3 runs 15 residues. The V end lost 2 bases, the J end lost 7 bases, and 15 bases lay between the germline ends. This sample also appeared in a second study, on human thymus T cells. In that study: Unrelated individuals were reported by related research to share highly overlapping thymic repertoires.

This clonotype was obtained from a girl under three years old with a congenital heart defect. Sequenced material: thymocytes. The chain joins TRBV5-5 to TRBJ2-2; D perhaps matches TRBD1 (5 bases). Written as DNA, the CDR3 is TGTGCCAGCAGCTTCCTTCCAGGGTGGGGCGGGGAGCTGTTTTTT. It codes for CASSFLPGWGGELFF.